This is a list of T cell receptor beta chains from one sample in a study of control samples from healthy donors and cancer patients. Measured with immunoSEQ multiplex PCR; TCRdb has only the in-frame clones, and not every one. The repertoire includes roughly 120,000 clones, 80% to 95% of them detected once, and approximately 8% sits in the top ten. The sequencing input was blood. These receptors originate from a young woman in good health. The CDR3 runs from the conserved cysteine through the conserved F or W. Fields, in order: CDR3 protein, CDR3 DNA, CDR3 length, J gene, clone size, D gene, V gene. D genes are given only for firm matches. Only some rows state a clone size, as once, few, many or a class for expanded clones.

CDR3 protein: CATSDSQAGIYEQYF; CDR3 DNA: TGTGCCACCAGTGATAGTCAGGCAGGTATCTACGAGCAGTACTTC; CDR3 length: 15; J gene: TRBJ2-7; clone size: .; D gene: .; V gene: TRBV24-1
CDR3 protein: CAWNTAFSSYEQYF; CDR3 DNA: TGTGCCTGGAACACAGCGTTTAGCTCCTACGAGCAGTACTTC; CDR3 length: 14; J gene: TRBJ2-7; clone size: .; D gene: .; V gene: TRBV30
CDR3 protein: CASSRHKAGGSTDTQYF; CDR3 DNA: TGTGCCAGCAGCCGACATAAAGCGGGAGGCAGCACAGATACGCAGTATTTT; CDR3 length: 17; J gene: TRBJ2-3; clone size: once; D gene: TRBD2; V gene: TRBV6-6
CDR3 protein: CTSSQEPPGSGSRTPYEQYF; CDR3 DNA: TGCACCAGCAGCCAAGAACCCCCTGGGTCGGGGTCCCGGACCCCCTACGAGCAGTACTTC; CDR3 length: 20; J gene: TRBJ2-7; clone size: .; D gene: .; V gene: TRBV1
CDR3 protein: CASSQDPFVYEQYF; CDR3 DNA: TGCGCCAGCAGCCAAGATCCCTTCGTCTACGAGCAGTACTTC; CDR3 length: 14; J gene: TRBJ2-7; clone size: .; D gene: .; V gene: TRBV4-3
CDR3 protein: CATSDQTGLNTEAFF; CDR3 DNA: TGTGCCACCTCAGACCAAACAGGGTTAAACACTGAAGCTTTCTTT; CDR3 length: 15; J gene: TRBJ1-1; clone size: .; D gene: .; V gene: TRBV6-5
CDR3 protein: CASSRGQSGYNEQFF; CDR3 DNA: TGTGCCAGCAGCCGAGGACAGTCAGGGTACAATGAGCAGTTCTTC; CDR3 length: 15; J gene: TRBJ2-1; clone size: .; D gene: .; V gene: TRBV21-1
CDR3 protein: CASSYTYSSGTQYF; CDR3 DNA: TGTGCCAGCAGCTATACTTATTCCTCCGGTACCCAGTACTTC; CDR3 length: 14; J gene: TRBJ2-5; clone size: .; D gene: .; V gene: TRBV7-6
CDR3 protein: CASSLLGQGKTQYF; CDR3 DNA: TGTGCCAGCAGTTTGCTGGGACAGGGAAAGACCCAGTACTTC; CDR3 length: 14; J gene: TRBJ2-5; clone size: once; D gene: TRBD1; V gene: TRBV28
CDR3 protein: CASSRASGDSYEQYF; CDR3 DNA: TGTGCCAGCAGTAGGGCAAGCGGCGACTCCTACGAGCAGTACTTC; CDR3 length: 15; J gene: TRBJ2-7; clone size: .; D gene: .; V gene: TRBV6-5
CDR3 protein: CASSVVGLSTDTQYF; CDR3 DNA: TGTGCCAGCAGCGTAGTGGGCCTAAGCACAGATACGCAGTATTTT; CDR3 length: 15; J gene: TRBJ2-3; clone size: .; D gene: .; V gene: TRBV9
CDR3 protein: CASNFVPGQSSTDTQYF; CDR3 DNA: TGCGCCAGCAACTTTGTTCCGGGACAGTCCAGCACAGATACGCAGTATTTT; CDR3 length: 17; J gene: TRBJ2-3; clone size: once; D gene: TRBD1; V gene: TRBV23-1
CDR3 protein: CASSLGETQYF; CDR3 DNA: TGTGCCAGCAGTTTGGGAGAGACCCAGTACTTC; CDR3 length: 11; J gene: TRBJ2-5; clone size: few; D gene: .; V gene: TRBV27
CDR3 protein: CASSRWTPQGDEQFF; CDR3 DNA: TGTGCCAGCAGCCGCTGGACGCCCCAGGGCGATGAGCAGTTCTTC; CDR3 length: 15; J gene: TRBJ2-1; clone size: .; D gene: .; V gene: TRBV7-9
CDR3 protein: CSVSRASEAFF; CDR3 DNA: TGCAGCGTCTCTCGGGCATCAGAAGCTTTCTTT; CDR3 length: 11; J gene: TRBJ1-1; clone size: .; D gene: .; V gene: TRBV29-1
CDR3 protein: CASSQAGGDRGYRGEGYGYTF; CDR3 DNA: TGTGCCAGCAGCCAAGCGGGAGGAGACCGGGGATACAGGGGCGAAGGCTATGGCTACACCTTC; CDR3 length: 21; J gene: TRBJ1-2; clone size: .; D gene: TRBD1; V gene: TRBV3-1/TRBV3-2
CDR3 protein: CSVEDSYEQYF; CDR3 DNA: TGCAGCGTAGAGGACAGCTACGAGCAGTACTTC; CDR3 length: 11; J gene: TRBJ2-7; clone size: .; D gene: .; V gene: TRBV29-1
CDR3 protein: CASSEAGGYEQYF; CDR3 DNA: TGTGCCAGCTCCGAAGCGGGAGGCTACGAGCAGTACTTC; CDR3 length: 13; J gene: TRBJ2-7; clone size: .; D gene: TRBD2; V gene: TRBV18
CDR3 protein: CASSVRASTSGNTIYF; CDR3 DNA: TGTGCCAGCAGCGTACGGGCCTCGACCTCTGGAAACACCATATATTTT; CDR3 length: 16; J gene: TRBJ1-3; clone size: .; D gene: .; V gene: TRBV9
CDR3 protein: CASSDGTLAKNIQYF; CDR3 DNA: TGTGCCAGCAGCGACGGAACCCTAGCCAAAAACATTCAGTACTTC; CDR3 length: 15; J gene: TRBJ2-4; clone size: .; D gene: .; V gene: TRBV7-9
CDR3 protein: CAWSRQDRASMGEKLFF; CDR3 DNA: TGTGCCTGGAGCCGGCAGGACAGAGCCTCTATGGGGGAAAAACTGTTTTTT; CDR3 length: 17; J gene: TRBJ1-4; clone size: .; D gene: .; V gene: TRBV30
CDR3 protein: CASSQDTGELFF; CDR3 DNA: TGTGCCAGCAGCCAAGACACCGGGGAGCTGTTTTTT; CDR3 length: 12; J gene: TRBJ2-2; clone size: .; D gene: .; V gene: TRBV3-1/TRBV3-2
CDR3 protein: CASSQGPASGRAHTEQFF; CDR3 DNA: TGTGCCAGCAGCCAAGGACCTGCTAGCGGCAGAGCCCACACTGAGCAGTTCTTC; CDR3 length: 18; J gene: TRBJ2-1; clone size: .; D gene: TRBD2; V gene: TRBV3-1/TRBV3-2
CDR3 protein: CAIKALDVTDTQYF; CDR3 DNA: TGTGCCATCAAGGCGCTAGACGTCACAGATACGCAGTATTTT; CDR3 length: 14; J gene: TRBJ2-3; clone size: .; D gene: .; V gene: TRBV10-3
CDR3 protein: CASSRLPGQINTGELFF; CDR3 DNA: TGCGCCAGCAGCCGCCTCCCGGGACAGATCAACACCGGGGAGCTGTTTTTT; CDR3 length: 17; J gene: TRBJ2-2; clone size: .; D gene: TRBD1; V gene: TRBV4-1
CDR3 protein: CASSQTGNTGELFF; CDR3 DNA: TGTGCCAGCAGCCAGACAGGGAACACCGGGGAGCTGTTTTTT; CDR3 length: 14; J gene: TRBJ2-2; clone size: .; D gene: .; V gene: TRBV7-9
CDR3 protein: CSVEDGREQYF; CDR3 DNA: TGCAGCGTTGAGGACGGACGAGAGCAGTACTTC; CDR3 length: 11; J gene: TRBJ2-7; clone size: .; D gene: .; V gene: TRBV29-1
CDR3 protein: CATGTGFYSTEAFF; CDR3 DNA: TGTGCCACCGGGACAGGGTTTTATAGCACTGAAGCTTTCTTT; CDR3 length: 14; J gene: TRBJ1-1; clone size: .; D gene: TRBD1; V gene: TRBV28
CDR3 protein: CASSRPLRGLGAYEQYF; CDR3 DNA: TGTGCCAGCAGTAGACCCCTCAGGGGCCTCGGCGCTTACGAGCAGTACTTC; CDR3 length: 17; J gene: TRBJ2-7; clone size: few; D gene: .; V gene: TRBV6-2/TRBV6-3
CDR3 protein: CASSYGSPGELFF; CDR3 DNA: TGTGCCAGCAGTTACGGCTCCCCCGGGGAGCTGTTTTTT; CDR3 length: 13; J gene: TRBJ2-2; clone size: .; D gene: .; V gene: TRBV6-5
CDR3 protein: CASSLAGGRGETQYF; CDR3 DNA: TGTGCCAGCAGCTTAGCTGGCGGGAGAGGAGAGACCCAGTACTTC; CDR3 length: 15; J gene: TRBJ2-5; clone size: .; D gene: TRBD2; V gene: TRBV7-3
CDR3 protein: CASSLEGAGAKNIQYF; CDR3 DNA: TGTGCCAGCAGCTTAGAGGGGGCAGGAGCCAAAAACATTCAGTACTTC; CDR3 length: 16; J gene: TRBJ2-4; clone size: .; D gene: TRBD1; V gene: TRBV7-2
CDR3 protein: CASSSRTGGRNIQYF; CDR3 DNA: TGTGCCAGCAGCTCCAGGACAGGCGGGAGAAACATTCAGTACTTC; CDR3 length: 15; J gene: TRBJ2-4; clone size: once; D gene: .; V gene: TRBV7-9
CDR3 protein: CASSSRGLSGRARDTQYF; CDR3 DNA: TGTGCCAGCAGCTCACGAGGCCTAAGCGGGAGGGCGAGAGATACGCAGTATTTT; CDR3 length: 18; J gene: TRBJ2-3; clone size: .; D gene: TRBD2; V gene: TRBV7-9
CDR3 protein: CASGEAGYTKNIQYF; CDR3 DNA: TGTGCCAGCGGGGAAGCAGGGTATACCAAAAACATTCAGTACTTC; CDR3 length: 15; J gene: TRBJ2-4; clone size: .; D gene: .; V gene: TRBV2
CDR3 protein: CASSPASLSGANVLTF; CDR3 DNA: TGTGCCAGCTCACCAGCTTCCCTCTCTGGGGCCAACGTCCTGACTTTC; CDR3 length: 16; J gene: TRBJ2-6; clone size: .; D gene: .; V gene: TRBV18
CDR3 protein: CASSRTRAWGGQRNEQYF; CDR3 DNA: TGTGCCAGCAGTCGTACGCGGGCCTGGGGAGGGCAGAGAAACGAGCAGTACTTC; CDR3 length: 18; J gene: TRBJ2-7; clone size: .; D gene: TRBD2; V gene: TRBV6-6